The 16 T cell receptor beta chains presented below share a single source sample, sequenced in a study of shared clonotypes between healthy human individuals. Data came from immunoSEQ multiplex PCR; TCRdb stores just in-frame clones and leaves some out. The sample consists of hundreds of thousands of clones, around four fifths of them appearing once. Sample: memory CD4+ T cells sorted from blood. Subset meaning: CD45RA-negative fraction. These receptors came from a man aged 30 to 39 in good health.

V is TRBV11-1 and J is TRBJ2-7; tentative D call: TRBD1 (6 bases). CDR3 length equals 15 residues. Germline V CDR1 and CDR2: SGHAT, FQDESV (reference sequence). The V end lost 6 bases, the J end lost 0 bases, and 15 bases lay between the germline ends. CDR3 sequence reads: CASRRSQGPSYEQYF. The DNA of the CDR3 is TGTGCCAGCAGGCGAAGTCAGGGGCCCTCCTACGAGCAGTACTTC.

This chain joins TRBV6-5 and TRBJ1-6; D not certain. Germline CDR1 and CDR2: MNHEY and SVGAGI. Trimming shortened V by 8 bases and J by 1 base, and 12 bases separated the two germline ends. The CDR3 length is 15 residues. As DNA, the CDR3 is TGTGCCAGCCGAGAACCGGGATCCTATAATTCACCCCTCCACTTT. The encoded protein is CASREPGSYNSPLHF.

The CDR3 reads CASSPFSRGDEQFF. The CDR3 DNA follows: TGTGCCAGCTCACCATTCTCGCGGGGGGATGAGCAGTTCTTC. V and J are TRBV18 and TRBJ2-1; 8 nucleotides line up with TRBD2. V dropped 2 bases and J dropped 8; count of bases not matched to a gene: 5. This CDR3 spans 14 amino acids. The V gene's germline CDR1 is KGHSH and CDR2 LQKENI.

Of note for this clone: Other DNA sequences in this sample translate to the same CDR3. This chain connects TRBV11-2 to TRBJ2-3; 7 positions agree with TRBD2. CDR1 and CDR2 from the germline V gene are SGHAT and FQNNGV. V lost 0 bases to trimming and J lost 0 bases; unmatched junction nucleotides: 0. The CDR3 runs 15 residues. The CDR3 here is CASSLEGGSTDTQYF. The DNA of the CDR3 is TGTGCCAGCAGCTTAGAGGGGGGGAGCACAGATACGCAGTATTTT.

This clone has ten or more counts. The chain is built from TRBV5-1 and TRBJ2-5, with D uncertain. The CDR3 spans 13 residues. The germline V gene encodes CDR1 SGHRS and CDR2 YFSETQ. V was pared by 0 bases and J by 1 base, with 4 bases between. The CDR3 loop reads CASSLGIQETQYF. DNA of the CDR3: TGCGCCAGCAGCTTGGGTATCCAAGAGACCCAGTACTTC.

The V call is TRBV2, the J call TRBJ2-1; 7 nucleotides match TRBD1. Germline CDR1 and CDR2: SNHLY and FYNNEI. This CDR3 comprises 13 residues. The V gene end was trimmed by 4 bases and the J gene end by 4 bases; junction bases not matched to a gene: 1. The DNA of the CDR3 is TGTGCCAGCAGTGGGGACAGATACAATGAGCAGTTCTTC. This gives the protein CASSGDRYNEQFF.

The rearrangement uses TRBV5-8 and TRBJ2-7; 9 bases agree with TRBD1. Trimming at V came to 2 bases and at J to 3 bases, leaving 6 bases not matched to a gene. The CDR3 has 15 amino acids. In germline, CDR1 is SGHTS, CDR2 YDEGEE. CDR3 residues: CASSLAGQGYYEQYF. For the CDR3, the DNA is TGTGCCAGCAGCTTAGCCGGACAGGGGTACTACGAGCAGTACTTC.

This clone has just one count. This sequence joins TRBV7-2 and TRBJ2-7; tentatively, D is TRBD1 or TRBD2 (5 bases each). This CDR3 contains 14 residues. Trimming took 5 bases from V and 3 from J, leaving 14 bases between them. Germline V gene lookup returns CDR1 SGHTA and CDR2 FQGNSA. CDR3: CASSLGGWGYEQYF. In nucleotides, the CDR3 is TGTGCCAGCAGCCTTGGGGGTTGGGGCTACGAGCAGTACTTC.

The rearrangement links TRBV2 to TRBJ1-1; D gene ambiguous. Germline V gene sequence: CDR1 SNHLY, CDR2 FYNNEI. Trimming left V 1 base short and J 1 base short, with 10 bases between. The CDR3 spans 15 residues. CDR3 amino acids: CASSEVAYGNTEAFF. The CDR3 bases are TGTGCCAGCAGTGAAGTGGCCTACGGGAACACTGAAGCTTTCTTT.

V usage is TRBV2 and J usage is TRBJ2-2; D is undetermined. Trimming removed 8 bases at V and 6 bases at J, with 10 bases between. Germline-derived CDR1 and CDR2 are SNHLY and FYNNEI. This CDR3 is built from 12 residues. CDR3 sequence: CASGPISGELFF. The CDR3 nucleotides read TGTGCCAGCGGGCCGATCTCCGGGGAGCTGTTTTTT.

V usage is TRBV10-1 and J usage is TRBJ2-7, with TRBD1 matching over 7 bases. This CDR3 is 15 amino acids long. J lost 4 bases, V lost 7 bases, and 13 bases had no gene match. Germline V gene data show CDR1 as WNHNN and CDR2 as SYGVQD (reference sequence). CDR3 coding DNA: TGCGCCAGCAATCGACAGGGCAAGTTTTCTTACGAGCAGTACTTC. It codes for CASNRQGKFSYEQYF.

The chain carries TRBV2 and TRBJ1-2; 7 positions match TRBD1. Germline V gene lookup returns CDR1 SNHLY and CDR2 FYNNEI. The CDR3 is made up of 14 amino acids. V gave up 5 bases and J gave up 5 bases; unmatched junction bases: 8. The CDR3 coding sequence is TGTGCCAGCAGTCAAGACAGGGTTGAGTATGGCTACACCTTC. Translating gives CASSQDRVEYGYTF.

V gene TRBV7-9 combines with J gene TRBJ1-4; possibly TRBD1 for D (5 bases). CDR3 length: 14 amino acids. CDR1 is SEHNR and CDR2 is FQNEAQ in the germline V gene (reference sequence). V was pared by 4 bases and J by 10 bases, with 16 bases between. In DNA, the CDR3 is TGTGCCAGCAGCTCCCGGGACCATAACGGAAAACTGTTTTTT. Its translation is CASSSRDHNGKLFF.

This CDR3 reads CASSFLSYEQYF. CDR3 sequence (DNA): TGTGCCAGCAGCTTCCTCTCCTACGAGCAGTACTTC. This chain uses TRBV7-2 with TRBJ2-7; D is undetermined. The CDR3 consists of 12 residues. The germline V and J ends were trimmed by 3 bases and 0 bases, with 3 bases remaining between them. Germline V gene sequence: CDR1 SGHTA, CDR2 FQGNSA.

In this sample, this clone is medium-sized. This CDR3 is CASSSIPSREDTQYF. The DNA of the CDR3 is TGTGCCAGCAGCTCCATTCCTTCGAGGGAAGATACGCAGTATTTT. The rearrangement links TRBV5-4 to TRBJ2-3, with D possibly TRBD2 on 5 matching bases. V was pared by 3 bases and J by 5 bases, with 16 bases between. Looked up from germline, CDR1 is SGHNT and CDR2 is YYREEE (reference sequence). The length of the CDR3 is 15 residues.

The CDR3: CASSLIGLTSSYEQYF. The CDR3 DNA follows: TGTGCCAGCAGCTTAATCGGGCTTACAAGCTCCTACGAGCAGTACTTC. V is TRBV7-2 and J is TRBJ2-7; no clear D. The CDR3 is 16 residues long. The V gene's germline CDR1 is SGHTA and CDR2 FQGNSA. Between the trimmed V and J ends, which lost 2 bases and 0 bases, there was a span of 14 bases.